This T cell receptor (beta chain) is from a study of cytomegalovirus exposure and HLA in healthy donors. V shed 4 bases, J shed 1 base, and the junction held 3 bases outside the gene matches. Germline V lookup: CDR1 SNHLY, CDR2 FYNNEI. The CDR3 is made up of 15 amino acids. Regarding this clone: Its antigen remains unidentified.

Study-wide results and limits: A later examination showed that TCR association rates differed by HLA locus, with DRB1 most and HLA-C fewest.

Amplification used 60 Vbeta primers and 13 Jbeta primers. The protocol was immunoSEQ multiplex PCR, while the TCRdb copy is restricted to in-frame clones and leaves out a portion. The data show about 160,000 clones, more than 60% seen once. The TCR originated in a man between 35 and 55 years old in good health and CMV-seronegative. Material: PBMCs. This chain links TRBV2 with TRBJ1-2, with 10 bases that match TRBD1. The CDR3 here is CASSADRGFNYGYTF. Here the CDR3 DNA reads TGTGCCAGCAGTGCGGACAGGGGGTTTAACTATGGCTACACCTTC.